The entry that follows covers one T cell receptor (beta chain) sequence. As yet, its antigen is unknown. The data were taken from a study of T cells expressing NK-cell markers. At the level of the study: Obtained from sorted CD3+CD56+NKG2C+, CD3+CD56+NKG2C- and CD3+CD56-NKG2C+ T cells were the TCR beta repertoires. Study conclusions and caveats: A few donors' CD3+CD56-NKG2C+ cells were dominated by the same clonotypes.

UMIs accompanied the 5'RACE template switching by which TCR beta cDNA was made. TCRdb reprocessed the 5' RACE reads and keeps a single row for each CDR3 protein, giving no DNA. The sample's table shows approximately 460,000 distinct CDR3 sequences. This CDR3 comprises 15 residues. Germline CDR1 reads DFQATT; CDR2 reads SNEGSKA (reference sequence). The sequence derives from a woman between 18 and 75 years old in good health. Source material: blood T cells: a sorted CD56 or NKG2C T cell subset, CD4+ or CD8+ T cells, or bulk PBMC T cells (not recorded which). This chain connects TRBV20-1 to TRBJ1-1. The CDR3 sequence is CSASPGRDLIPGAFF.